This T cell receptor beta chain was profiled in a study of HIV-infected patients and healthy controls. All unsorted peripheral T cells were captured because whole blood was used without fractionation. Around 500 ng RNA was reverse transcribed with alpha and beta constant-region primers. Using multiplexing indices, alpha and beta chain libraries were generated apart by chain-specific third strand synthesis. MiXCR, applied by TCRdb to the 5' RACE reads, yields one record per CDR3 protein. The data show more than 15,000 distinct CDR3 sequences, around 5% seen once. Study-wide results and limits: MAIT alpha-chain CDR3s were frequent in healthy controls, depleted in HIV+.

The CDR3 runs to 17 residues. V was trimmed by 2 bases and J by 0 bases, leaving 15 bases between them. Germline V gene data show CDR1 as SGHTA and CDR2 as FQGNSA. About this clonotype itself: The antigen remains unidentified.

Sequenced material: blood. The clonotype comes from an adult in good health. V usage is TRBV7-2 and J usage is TRBJ2-3; D is tentatively TRBD1 or TRBD2 (5 bases each). The CDR3, as DNA: TGTGCCAGCAGCTTAAGGGGTCTTGGCGGGAGCACAGATACGCAGTATTTT. This codes for CASSLRGLGGSTDTQYF.